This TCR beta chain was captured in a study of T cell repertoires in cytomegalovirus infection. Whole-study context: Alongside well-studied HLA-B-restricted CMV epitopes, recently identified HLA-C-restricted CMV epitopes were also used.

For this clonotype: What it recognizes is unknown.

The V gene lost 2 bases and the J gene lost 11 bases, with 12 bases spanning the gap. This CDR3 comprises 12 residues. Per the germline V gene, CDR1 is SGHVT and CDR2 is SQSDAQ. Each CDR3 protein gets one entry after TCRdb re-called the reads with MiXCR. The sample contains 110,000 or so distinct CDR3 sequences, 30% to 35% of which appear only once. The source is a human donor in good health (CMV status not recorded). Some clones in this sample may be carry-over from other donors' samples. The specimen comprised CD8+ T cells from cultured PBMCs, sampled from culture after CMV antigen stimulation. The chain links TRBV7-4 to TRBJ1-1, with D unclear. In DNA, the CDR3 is TGTGCCAGCAGCTTAATGGGTACGGACGCTTTCTTT. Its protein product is CASSLMGTDAFF.